The following is a TCR beta chain sequence with its context. As yet, its antigen is unknown. It was through 5'RACE template switching that TCR cDNA was made, with a universal primer site and UMIs added. TCRdb ran MiXCR on the 5' RACE reads and lists one entry per CDR3 protein. The sample holds about 510,000 distinct CDR3 sequences; 20% to 25% are singletons and the top ten take about 17%. J lost 3 bases, V lost 4 bases, and 7 bases had no gene match. This CDR3 has 15 amino acids. In germline, CDR1 is SGHRS, CDR2 YFSETQ. The sample is drawn from a study of T cells after yellow fever vaccination. Notes on the study in general: At 95% to 97% for CD4 and 70% to 90% for CD8, most primary-vaccination clones showed up again after the booster.

The sequence was collected from a man in his late teens or twenties who received the YFV17D yellow fever vaccine. The chain uses TRBV5-1 and TRBJ2-5, with 9 positions matching TRBD2. Sequenced here: PBMCs, sampled roughly 20 days after the first yellow fever vaccination. Here the CDR3 reads CASSGVASGKETQYF. The CDR3 DNA sequence: TGCGCCAGCAGCGGCGTGGCTAGCGGGAAAGAGACCCAGTACTTC.